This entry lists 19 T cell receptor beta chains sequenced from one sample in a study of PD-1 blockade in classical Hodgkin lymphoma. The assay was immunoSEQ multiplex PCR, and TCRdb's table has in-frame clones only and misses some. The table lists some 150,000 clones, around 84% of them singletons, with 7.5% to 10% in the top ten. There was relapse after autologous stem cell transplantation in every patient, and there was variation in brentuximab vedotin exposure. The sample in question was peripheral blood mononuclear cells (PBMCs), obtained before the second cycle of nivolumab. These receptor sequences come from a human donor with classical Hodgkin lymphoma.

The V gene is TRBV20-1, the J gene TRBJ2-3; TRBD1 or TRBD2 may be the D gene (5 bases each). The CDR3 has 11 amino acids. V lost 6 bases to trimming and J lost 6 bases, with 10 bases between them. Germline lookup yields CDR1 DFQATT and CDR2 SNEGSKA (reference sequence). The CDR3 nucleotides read TGCAGTGCGGGGGAGCGGGATACGCAGTATTTT. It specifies CSAGERDTQYF.

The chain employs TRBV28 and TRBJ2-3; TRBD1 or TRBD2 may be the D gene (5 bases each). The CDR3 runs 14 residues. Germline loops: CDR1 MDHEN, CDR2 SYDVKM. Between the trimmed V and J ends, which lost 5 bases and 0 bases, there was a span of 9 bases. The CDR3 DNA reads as TGTGCCAGCAGTCCGGGACCTAGCACAGATACGCAGTATTTT. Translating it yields CASSPGPSTDTQYF.

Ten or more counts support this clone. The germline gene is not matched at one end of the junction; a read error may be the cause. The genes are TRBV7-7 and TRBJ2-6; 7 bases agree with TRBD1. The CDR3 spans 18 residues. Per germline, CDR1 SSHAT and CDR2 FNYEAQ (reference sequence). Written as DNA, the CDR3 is TGTGCTAGCAGCCCGGTGGCAGGGGGACACTCTGGGGCCAACGTCCTGACTTTC. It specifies CASSPVAGGHSGANVLTF.

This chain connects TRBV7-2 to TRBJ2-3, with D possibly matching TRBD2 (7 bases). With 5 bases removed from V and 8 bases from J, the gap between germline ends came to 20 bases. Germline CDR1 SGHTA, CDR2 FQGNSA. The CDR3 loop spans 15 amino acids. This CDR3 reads CASSPKGGDRVTQYF. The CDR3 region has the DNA TGTGCCAGCAGCCCTAAAGGGGGGGACCGGGTTACGCAGTATTTT. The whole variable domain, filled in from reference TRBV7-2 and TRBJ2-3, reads GAGVSQSPSNKVTEKGKDVELRCDPISGHTALYWYRQSLGQGLEFLIYFQGNSAPDKSGLPSDRFSAERTGGSVSTLTIQRTQQEDSAVYLCASSPKGGDRVTQYFGPGTRLTVL.

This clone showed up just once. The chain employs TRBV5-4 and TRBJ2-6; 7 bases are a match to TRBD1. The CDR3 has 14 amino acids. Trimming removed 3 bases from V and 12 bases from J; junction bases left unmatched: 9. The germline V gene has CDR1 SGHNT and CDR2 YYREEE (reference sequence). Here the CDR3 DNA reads TGTGCCAGCAGCTCCCCCAGGACAGGAGCCGTCCTGACTTTC. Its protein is CASSSPRTGAVLTF.

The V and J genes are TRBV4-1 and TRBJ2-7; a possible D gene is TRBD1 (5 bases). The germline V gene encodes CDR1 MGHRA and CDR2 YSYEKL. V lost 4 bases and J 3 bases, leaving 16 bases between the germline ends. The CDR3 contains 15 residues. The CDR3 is CASSPRWQGIYEQYF. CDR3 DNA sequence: TGCGCCAGCAGCCCCCGCTGGCAGGGAATCTACGAGCAGTACTTC.

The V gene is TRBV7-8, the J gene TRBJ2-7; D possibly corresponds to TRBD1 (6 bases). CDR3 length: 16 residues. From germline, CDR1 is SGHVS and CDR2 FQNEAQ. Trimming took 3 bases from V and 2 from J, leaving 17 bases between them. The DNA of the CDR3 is TGTGCCAGCAGCTTTCCTTTCGGGACACTCACCTACGAGCAGTACTTC. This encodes CASSFPFGTLTYEQYF.

The CDR3 loop is CASSVPSGGTGELFF. Written as DNA, the CDR3 is TGTGCCAGCAGTGTCCCCAGCGGGGGAACCGGGGAGCTGTTTTTT. V is TRBV2 and J is TRBJ2-2; 8 nucleotides agree with TRBD2. Unmatched junction bases numbered 6, after V lost 4 bases and J lost 5 bases. Germline V gives CDR1 SNHLY, CDR2 FYNNEI. The CDR3 spans 15 residues.

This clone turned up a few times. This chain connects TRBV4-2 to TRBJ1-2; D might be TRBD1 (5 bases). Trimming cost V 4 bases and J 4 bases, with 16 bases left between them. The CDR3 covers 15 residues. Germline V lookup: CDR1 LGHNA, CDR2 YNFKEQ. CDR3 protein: CASSPPREESYGYTF. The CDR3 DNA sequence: TGTGCCAGCAGCCCCCCCAGGGAGGAGAGCTATGGCTACACCTTC.

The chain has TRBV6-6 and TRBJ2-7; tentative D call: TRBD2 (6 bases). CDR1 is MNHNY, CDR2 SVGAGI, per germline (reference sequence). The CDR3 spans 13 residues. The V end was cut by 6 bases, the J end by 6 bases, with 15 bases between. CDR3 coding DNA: TGTGCCAGCAGAAGATGGCAGGGAGGCGAGCAGTACTTC. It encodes CASRRWQGGEQYF.

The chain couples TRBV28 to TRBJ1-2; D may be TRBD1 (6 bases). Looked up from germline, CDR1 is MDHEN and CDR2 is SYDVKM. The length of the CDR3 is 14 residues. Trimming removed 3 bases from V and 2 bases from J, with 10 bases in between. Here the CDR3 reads CASSFRDRNYGYTF. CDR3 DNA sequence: TGTGCCAGCAGTTTTCGAGACAGGAACTATGGCTACACCTTC.

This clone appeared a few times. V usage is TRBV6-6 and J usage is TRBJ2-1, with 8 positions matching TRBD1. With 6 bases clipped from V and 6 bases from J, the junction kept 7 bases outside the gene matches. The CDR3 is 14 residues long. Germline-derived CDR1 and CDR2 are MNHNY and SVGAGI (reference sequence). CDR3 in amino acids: CASRRQGSINEQFF. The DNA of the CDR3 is TGTGCCAGCAGGAGACAGGGGTCAATCAATGAGCAGTTCTTC.

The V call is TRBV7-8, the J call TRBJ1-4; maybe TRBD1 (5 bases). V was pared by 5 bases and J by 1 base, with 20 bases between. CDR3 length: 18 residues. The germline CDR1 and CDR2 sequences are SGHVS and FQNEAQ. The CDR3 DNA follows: TGTGCCAGCAGCACGCGACCTGGCGCAAGGGGAACTAATGAAAAACTGTTTTTT. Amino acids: CASSTRPGARGTNEKLFF.

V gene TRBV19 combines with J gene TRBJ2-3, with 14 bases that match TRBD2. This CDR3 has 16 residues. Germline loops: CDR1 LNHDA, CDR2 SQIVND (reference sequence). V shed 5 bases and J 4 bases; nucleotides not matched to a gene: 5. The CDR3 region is CASSPRLAGGADTQYF. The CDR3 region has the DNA TGTGCCAGTAGTCCCCGACTAGCGGGAGGGGCAGATACGCAGTATTTT.

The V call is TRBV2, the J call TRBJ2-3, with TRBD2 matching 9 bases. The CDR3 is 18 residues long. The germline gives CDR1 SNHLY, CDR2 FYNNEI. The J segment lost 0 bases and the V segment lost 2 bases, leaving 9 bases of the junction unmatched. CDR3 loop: CASSETARGGRSTDTQYF. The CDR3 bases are TGTGCCAGCAGTGAAACTGCGCGGGGGGGCCGAAGCACAGATACGCAGTATTTT.

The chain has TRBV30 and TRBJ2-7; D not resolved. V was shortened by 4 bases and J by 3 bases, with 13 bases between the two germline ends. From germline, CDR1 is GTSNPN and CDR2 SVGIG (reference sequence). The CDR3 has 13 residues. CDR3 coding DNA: TGTGCCTGGAATGAAATAGGGAACTACGAGCAGTACTTC. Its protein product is CAWNEIGNYEQYF.

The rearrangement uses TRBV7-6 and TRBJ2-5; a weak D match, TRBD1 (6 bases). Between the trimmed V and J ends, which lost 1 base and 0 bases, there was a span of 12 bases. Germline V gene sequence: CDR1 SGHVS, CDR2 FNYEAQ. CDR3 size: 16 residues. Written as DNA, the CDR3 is TGTGCCAGCAGCTTAGACCTTAGGGGGTACCAAGAGACCCAGTACTTC. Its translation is CASSLDLRGYQETQYF.

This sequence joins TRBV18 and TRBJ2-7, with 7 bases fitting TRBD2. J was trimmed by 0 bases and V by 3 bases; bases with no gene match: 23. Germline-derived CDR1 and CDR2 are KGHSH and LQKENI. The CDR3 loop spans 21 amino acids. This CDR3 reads CASSPREGLRAGKYSSYEQYF. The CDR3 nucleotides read TGTGCCAGCTCACCGAGGGAGGGTCTCCGAGCGGGCAAGTATAGCTCCTACGAGCAGTACTTC.

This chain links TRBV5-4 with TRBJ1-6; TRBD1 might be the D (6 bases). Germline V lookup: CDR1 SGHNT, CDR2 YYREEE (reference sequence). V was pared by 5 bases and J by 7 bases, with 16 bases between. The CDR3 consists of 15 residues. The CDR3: CASSSDSWVNSPLHF. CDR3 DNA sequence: TGTGCCAGCAGTTCGGACAGTTGGGTAAATTCACCCCTCCACTTT. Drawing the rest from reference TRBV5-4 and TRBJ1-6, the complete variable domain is ETGVTQSPTHLIKTRGQQVTLRCSSQSGHNTVSWYQQALGQGPQFIFQYYREEENGRGNFPPRFSGLQFPNYSSELNVNALELDDSALYLCASSSDSWVNSPLHFGNGTRLTVT.